The subject of this entry is one T cell receptor beta chain. This sample was taken from a study of T-cell memory formation after mild COVID-19. TCRdb processed the 5' RACE reads anew with MiXCR; each CDR3 protein has one entry. The table includes 200,000 to 300,000 distinct CDR3 sequences, approximately 15% detected once. Trimming left V 2 bases short and J 6 bases short, with 13 bases between. The CDR3 spans 14 residues. Looked up from germline, CDR1 is ENHRY and CDR2 is SYGVKD. The sample taken for sequencing was PBMCs or a T cell subset sorted from them (not recorded which). The chain recombines TRBV10-3 with TRBJ1-2; D not certain. The receptor's source is an adult woman who had mild COVID-19 (a few samples of this study predate the infection). Cell type and time point are not known. The DNA of the CDR3 is TGTGCCATCAGTGAGGCGGCCGCCACCGATGGCTACACCTTC. Its translation is CAISEAAATDGYTF.